The 11 T cell receptor beta chains below were found in one sample sequenced in a study of graft-versus-host responses after intestinal transplantation. TCRdb's copy holds only in-frame clones and misses some; the assay was immunoSEQ multiplex PCR. The sample has around 2,900 clones, about 92% seen once. The starting material was bone marrow, obtained more than 350 days after transplant. The source of these receptors is a human patient who received an intestinal transplant, so some T cells may come from the graft donor.

A single count supports this clone. V usage is TRBV7-6 and J usage is TRBJ1-2, with 7 bases identical to TRBD1. Germline lookup yields CDR1 SGHVS and CDR2 FNYEAQ. The V gene end was trimmed by 5 bases and the J gene end by 4 bases; junction bases not matched to a gene: 7. The CDR3 has 14 residues. The CDR3 DNA reads TGTGCCAGCAGCCACATACAGGGGACCTATGGCTACACCTTC. It translates to CASSHIQGTYGYTF.

This rearrangement joins TRBV6-5 to TRBJ2-1; D possibly uses TRBD1 or TRBD2 (5 bases each). Germline lookup yields CDR1 MNHEY and CDR2 SVGAGI. The CDR3 consists of 15 residues. Trimming shortened V by 6 bases and J by 0 bases, and 12 bases separated the two germline ends. The CDR3 protein is CASSRGTPSYNEQFF. The CDR3 bases are TGTGCCAGCAGCAGAGGGACGCCCTCCTACAATGAGCAGTTCTTC.

To note about this clone: The sample holds other DNA sequences that translate to the same CDR3. This chain links TRBV7-9 with TRBJ2-6; unclear D gene. The CDR3 runs to 19 residues. CDR1 and CDR2 from the germline V gene are SEHNR and FQNEAQ (reference sequence). V lost 4 bases and J 5 bases, leaving 24 bases between the germline ends. This CDR3 reads CASSSVKYHDKSRANVLTF. The CDR3 coding sequence is TGTGCCAGCAGCTCCGTAAAATACCATGACAAAAGCCGGGCCAACGTCCTGACTTTC.

The V gene is TRBV27, the J gene TRBJ2-1, with TRBD2 as a possible D gene (7 bases). The CDR3 runs 14 residues. Germline CDR1 MNHEY, CDR2 SMNVEV (reference sequence). The V and J ends lost 3 bases and 7 bases respectively, with 13 bases between them. CDR3 DNA: TGTGCCAGCAGTTTTGGGGGCGGGGGTAATGAGCAGTTCTTC. Its protein product is CASSFGGGGNEQFF.

The rearrangement links TRBV11-2 to TRBJ2-6; TRBD1 matches at 7 bases. The ends lost 7 bases at V and 0 bases at J; junction bases unmatched: 3. CDR1 and CDR2 (germline): SGHAT, FQNNGV. The CDR3 runs to 15 residues. The CDR3 nucleotides are TGTGCCAGCACCCCAGGGGGCTCTGGGGCCAACGTCCTGACTTTC. Its translation: CASTPGGSGANVLTF.

The chain couples TRBV15 to TRBJ2-5; D might be TRBD2 (5 bases). Germline V CDR1 and CDR2: LNHNV, YYDKDF (reference sequence). Trimming pared 0 bases from V and 2 bases from J, leaving 7 bases between. This CDR3 contains 14 residues. DNA of the CDR3: TGTGCCACCAGCAGAGATCGGGGACAAGAGACCCAGTACTTC. As protein: CATSRDRGQETQYF.

This chain links TRBV28 with TRBJ2-7; D perhaps matches TRBD2 (6 bases). This CDR3 spans 14 amino acids. Germline V gene lookup returns CDR1 MDHEN and CDR2 SYDVKM. Trimming removed 3 bases from V and 2 bases from J, with 11 bases in between. Here the CDR3 reads CASSFGLAPYEQYF. In nucleotides, the CDR3 is TGTGCCAGCAGTTTTGGGCTAGCGCCCTACGAGCAGTACTTC.

This clone is a singleton in its sample. The chain uses TRBV2 and TRBJ2-6, with D possibly matching TRBD2 (6 bases). The CDR3 length is 16 residues. The V gene lost 6 bases and the J gene lost 0 bases, with 12 bases spanning the gap. Looked up from germline, CDR1 is SNHLY and CDR2 is FYNNEI. The CDR3 protein is CASSVGGVSGANVLTF. CDR3 coding DNA: TGTGCCAGCAGCGTGGGAGGAGTCTCTGGGGCCAACGTCCTGACTTTC.

The count of this clone is one. The chain recombines TRBV6-1 with TRBJ2-1, with a possible D match to TRBD1 (7 bases). The CDR3 runs 14 residues. V gave up 5 bases and J gave up 8 bases, with 16 bases separating them. Germline lookup yields CDR1 MNHNS and CDR2 SASEGT. The CDR3 loop reads CASSRQGGWDEQFF. Written as DNA, the CDR3 is TGTGCCAGCAGTAGACAGGGAGGATGGGATGAGCAGTTCTTC.

This chain links TRBV2 with TRBJ1-2, with D perhaps matching TRBD1 (6 bases). V gave up 7 bases and J gave up 5 bases, with 11 bases separating them. The CDR3 totals 12 residues. Germline V gene sequence: CDR1 SNHLY, CDR2 FYNNEI. The DNA for the CDR3 is TGTGCCAGCACAAGGACAGAGTATGGCTACACCTTC. This encodes CASTRTEYGYTF.

V and J are TRBV6-6 and TRBJ1-2; D perhaps matches TRBD1 (5 bases). The CDR3 length is 14 residues. Per the germline V gene, CDR1 is MNHNY and CDR2 is SVGAGI (reference sequence). Trimming took off 5 bases at V and 5 bases at J, with 15 bases between the two ends. CDR3: CASSRQGIEYGYTF. The CDR3 nucleotides read TGTGCCAGCAGTCGTCAGGGTATTGAGTATGGCTACACCTTC.